Presented here are 23 T cell receptor beta chains from one specimen sequenced in a study of CD8+CD57+ T cells in acquired aplastic anemia. According to the study, genomic DNA was the template for TCR beta VDJ and CDR3 profiling. Each CDR3 protein is one row after TCRdb ran MiXCR on the reads. The top ten hold less than 55% of the sample, which has 150,000 to 200,000 distinct CDR3 sequences, about 64% seen once. The material sequenced was sorted CD4+, CD8+, or CD8+CD57+ T cells (not recorded which) from PBMCs. The source is a human donor in good health.

The table lists this clonotype with a few counts. This chain joins TRBV5-5 and TRBJ2-7; D ambiguous. CDR1 is SGHKS, CDR2 YYEKEE, per germline (reference sequence). The CDR3 extends over 13 amino acids. The germline V and J ends were trimmed by 4 bases and 4 bases, with 12 bases remaining between them. The CDR3 loop is CASSQGYQYEQYF. The CDR3 region has the DNA TGTGCCAGCAGCCAAGGATACCAATACGAGCAGTACTTC.

The genes are TRBV10-3 and TRBJ1-2; D is possibly TRBD1 (5 bases). Trimming removed 6 bases from V and 0 bases from J, with 14 bases in between. Germline V gene data show CDR1 as ENHRY and CDR2 as SYGVKD. The CDR3 covers 15 residues. CDR3 bases: TGTGCCATCAGCGGGGGGAGCTTAACTAACTATGGCTACACCTTC. It codes for CAISGGSLTNYGYTF.

This clonotype was seen ten or more times. The chain carries TRBV12-3 or TRBV12-4 and TRBJ2-1; D unclear. The CDR3 is 13 amino acids. Between the trimmed V and J ends, which lost 3 bases and 5 bases, there was a span of 8 bases. CDR3 nucleotide sequence: TGTGCCAGCAGTTTCGGCGCCAACAATGAGCAGTTCTTC. It encodes CASSFGANNEQFF.

This clonotype was found once. V is TRBV5-6 and J is TRBJ2-3; D call uncertain. V shed 6 bases and J shed 11 bases, with 22 bases lying between them. Germline assignment: CDR1 SGHDT and CDR2 YYEEEE. The CDR3 runs to 14 residues. The DNA of the CDR3 is TGTGCCAGCATCACTGGTGGAGCCTACAATGAGCAGTATTTT. Its translation is CASITGGAYNEQYF.

The chain links TRBV15 to TRBJ1-2; D gene ambiguous. Trimming removed 0 bases at V and 8 bases at J, with 10 bases between. CDR3 length: 13 amino acids. The germline V gene encodes CDR1 LNHNV and CDR2 YYDKDF (reference sequence). This CDR3 is CATSREYGRGYTF. The CDR3 DNA reads TGTGCCACCAGCAGAGAGTACGGGCGGGGCTACACCTTC.

Only one count was recorded for this clonotype. The V and J genes are TRBV20-1 and TRBJ2-7; D possibly corresponds to TRBD2 (6 bases). Per the germline V gene, CDR1 is DFQATT and CDR2 is SNEGSKA (reference sequence). The V gene lost 0 bases and the J gene lost 0 bases, with 12 bases spanning the gap. This CDR3 is 15 amino acids long. CDR3 sequence reads: CSARDFGGRSYEQYF. Written as DNA, the CDR3 is TGCAGTGCTAGAGACTTCGGGGGTCGCTCCTACGAGCAGTACTTC.

The rearrangement uses TRBV5-1 and TRBJ2-5; D is ambiguous. The CDR3 has 13 residues. CDR1 is SGHRS, CDR2 YFSETQ, per germline. Trimming took off 4 bases at V and 5 bases at J, with 12 bases between the two ends. CDR3 coding DNA: TGCGCCAGCAGCGGTAGGAGTTGGGAGACCCAGTACTTC. Translated, it gives CASSGRSWETQYF.

The J gene is TRBJ1-1, the V gene TRBV10-2; tentative D call: TRBD1 (6 bases). Germline V gene data show CDR1 as WSHSY and CDR2 as SAAADI. The germline V and J ends were trimmed by 2 bases and 5 bases, with 12 bases remaining between them. This CDR3 has 14 residues. CDR3 sequence reads: CASSEGRGFTEAFF. CDR3 bases: TGCGCCAGCAGTGAGGGCAGGGGATTTACTGAAGCTTTCTTT.

This clonotype was picked up many times. This chain joins TRBV6-5 and TRBJ2-3; TRBD1 matches at 7 bases. The junction had 3 bases not matched to a gene; V was cut back by 5 bases and J by 1 base. From germline, CDR1 is MNHEY and CDR2 SVGAGI. CDR3 length equals 14 residues. Here the CDR3 DNA reads TGTGCCAGCAGTAGCGGACAGGGCACAGATACGCAGTATTTT. This encodes CASSSGQGTDTQYF.

The V call is TRBV12-3 or TRBV12-4, the J call TRBJ1-6; TRBD1 might be the D (5 bases). The CDR3 extends over 12 amino acids. V was trimmed by 7 bases and J by 10 bases, leaving 11 bases between them. CDR3 protein: CASTYGGSPLHF. The CDR3 DNA reads as TGTGCCAGCACGTACGGGGGGTCACCCCTCCACTTT.

As regards this clonotype: At one of its ends the junction is not consistent with the germline gene, which may arise from a read error. The CDR3 bases are TGTGCCAGCAGCTTTTCCGGGACTAGTATATACAATGAGCAGCTCTTC. It specifies CASSFSGTSIYNEQLF. V usage is TRBV7-9 and J usage is TRBJ2-1; TRBD2 matches at 8 bases. The CDR3 is 16 residues long. The germline V gene has CDR1 SEHNR and CDR2 FQNEAQ (reference sequence).

V and J are TRBV20-1 and TRBJ2-3; D not resolved. This CDR3 has 12 amino acids. Germline lookup yields CDR1 DFQATT and CDR2 SNEGSKA (reference sequence). Between the trimmed V and J ends, which lost 3 bases and 4 bases, there was a span of 8 bases. CDR3 DNA sequence: TGCAGTGCTAGTTTGGTGGCAGATACGCAGTATTTT. Translated: CSASLVADTQYF.

CDR3 DNA sequence: TGTGCCACCAGCAGAGATGGGCGGGTCGCAGATACGCAGTATTTT. Encoded protein: CATSRDGRVADTQYF. The rearrangement joins TRBV15 to TRBJ2-3; D possibly corresponds to TRBD2 (5 bases). Germline V gives CDR1 LNHNV, CDR2 YYDKDF (reference sequence). The CDR3 covers 15 residues. Between the trimmed V and J ends, which lost 0 bases and 4 bases, there was a span of 11 bases. The whole variable domain, filled in from reference TRBV15 and TRBJ2-3, reads DAMVIQNPRYQVTQFGKPVTLSCSQTLNHNVMYWYQQKSSQAPKLLFHYYDKDFNNEADTPDNFQSRRPNTSFCFLDIRSPGLGDTAMYLCATSRDGRVADTQYFGPGTRLTVL.

The V and J genes are TRBV2 and TRBJ2-3, with a possible D match to TRBD2 (5 bases). Trimming removed 8 bases from V and 11 bases from J, with 11 bases in between. Germline lookup yields CDR1 SNHLY and CDR2 FYNNEI. This CDR3 has 10 residues. The CDR3 protein is CASRGGEQYF. The CDR3 DNA reads as TGTGCCAGCCGTGGAGGTGAGCAGTATTTT.

The chain has TRBV7-8 and TRBJ1-5; D gene unclear. This CDR3 region has 14 residues. The V gene's germline CDR1 is SGHVS and CDR2 FQNEAQ. Deletions cut 3 bases from V and 7 bases from J, with 13 bases between. CDR3 residues: CASSLERAVQPQHF. The CDR3, as DNA: TGTGCCAGCAGCTTGGAACGGGCTGTGCAGCCCCAGCATTTT.

The chain uses TRBV19 and TRBJ2-1; no firm D call. The germline V gene has CDR1 LNHDA and CDR2 SQIVND (reference sequence). The V gene lost 6 bases and the J gene lost 6 bases, with 12 bases spanning the gap. CDR3 length: 13 residues. CDR3 sequence reads: CASSSRAINEQFF. The CDR3 DNA reads TGTGCCAGTAGCAGCCGGGCCATCAATGAGCAGTTCTTC.

The chain combines TRBV10-2 with TRBJ2-7, with 12 positions matching TRBD2. This CDR3 has 16 amino acids. The V segment lost 7 bases and the J segment 4 bases; nucleotides outside the gene matches: 11. CDR1 and CDR2 from the germline V gene are WSHSY and SAAADI. The CDR3 loop is CASTWTSGTVSYEQYF. Here the CDR3 DNA reads TGCGCCAGCACCTGGACTAGCGGGACCGTCTCGTACGAGCAGTACTTC.

This clonotype has a handful of counts. This chain uses TRBV5-1 with TRBJ1-1; unclear D gene. The CDR3 consists of 14 residues. V lost 1 base to trimming and J lost 1 base, with 8 bases between them. CDR1 is SGHRS, CDR2 YFSETQ, per germline. In DNA form, the CDR3 reads TGCGCCAGCAGCTTGACCGATCCGAACACTGAAGCTTTCTTT. It is translated as CASSLTDPNTEAFF.

The chain is built from TRBV11-2 and TRBJ2-1; D not certain. The CDR3 sequence is 15 residues long. V lost 7 bases to trimming and J lost 0 bases, with 13 bases between them. Germline V CDR1 and CDR2: SGHAT, FQNNGV. The CDR3 here is CASTHSRFSYNEQFF. The CDR3 coding sequence is TGTGCCAGCACCCATTCGAGATTCTCCTACAATGAGCAGTTCTTC.

This clonotype was recorded only once. The chain joins TRBV6-1 to TRBJ2-5; 11 nucleotides line up with TRBD2. With 7 bases clipped from V and 2 bases from J, the junction kept 6 bases outside the gene matches. The CDR3 sequence is 15 residues long. Germline V gene lookup returns CDR1 MNHNS and CDR2 SASEGT. In nucleotides, the CDR3 is TGTGCCAGCATAACTAGCGGGAGAGTGCAAGAGACCCAGTACTTC. The encoded protein is CASITSGRVQETQYF.

Worth noting for this clonotype: Given a much more abundant clone one base away, this may be a read error. V and J are TRBV12-3 or TRBV12-4 and TRBJ1-4; the match to TRBD1 covers 8 bases. The CDR3 is made up of 15 amino acids. The CDR3 DNA sequence: TGTGCCAGCAGGGAGAGACAGGGGAGGAATGAAGAACTGTTTTTT. Translation: CASRERQGRNEELFF.

A remark on this clonotype: Since a much larger clone is just one base distant, this may be a read error. The genes are TRBV9 and TRBJ1-2; TRBD1 might be the D (6 bases). V lost 3 bases, J lost 6 bases, and 18 bases lay in between. The CDR3 spans 15 residues. The germline CDR1 and CDR2 sequences are SGDLS and YYNGEE. DNA of the CDR3: TGTGCCAGCAGCGCACAGGGAGGACAGAACCATGGCTACACCTTC. Translation gives CASSAQGGQNHGYTF.

This clonotype turned up a few times. The chain joins TRBV12-3 or TRBV12-4 to TRBJ1-5; possibly TRBD1 for D (5 bases). The CDR3 loop spans 14 amino acids. V was pared by 5 bases and J by 0 bases, with 8 bases between. This CDR3 is CASSPGFSNQPQHF. The CDR3 nucleotides read TGTGCCAGCAGTCCAGGGTTTAGCAATCAGCCCCAGCATTTT.